Listed below are T cell receptor beta chains from one sample, sequenced in a study of a mutant IDH1 vaccine in newly diagnosed glioma. These receptors have no identified antigens. TCRdb's copy holds only in-frame clones and misses some; the assay was immunoSEQ multiplex PCR. The sample includes some 52,000 clones, roughly nine tenths seen only once; the top ten take 2% to 2.5%. Sequenced material: PBMCs, taken from a glioma patient whose treatment included an IDH1 peptide vaccine. Receptors were obtained from a man aged 50-60 years with glioma. CDR3s include the opening cysteine and the closing phenylalanine or tryptophan. The D gene is left open where the match is weak. Where a row states a size, it is once, few, many or the class of an expanded clone; other rows omit it.

CDR3aa: CASSSTRTGGDQPQHF
CDR3nt: TGTGCCAGCAGCTCTACTAGGACAGGGGGCGATCAGCCCCAGCATTTT
j_gene: TRBJ1-5
d_gene: TRBD1
len: 16
v_gene: TRBV7-9
abundance: -

CDR3aa: CASSQKVTGWETQYF
CDR3nt: TGCGCCAGCAGCCAAAAGGTGACAGGGTGGGAGACCCAGTACTTC
j_gene: TRBJ2-5
d_gene: TRBD1
len: 15
v_gene: TRBV4-3
abundance: -

CDR3aa: CASSQSPGGGGAFYNEQFF
CDR3nt: TGTGCCAGCAGCCAATCCCCCGGTGGCGGGGGGGCCTTCTACAATGAGCAGTTCTTC
j_gene: TRBJ2-1
d_gene: TRBD2
len: 19
v_gene: TRBV4-2
abundance: once

CDR3aa: CAWQGTSNSPLHF
CDR3nt: TGTGCCTGGCAGGGGACGAGTAATTCACCCCTCCACTTT
j_gene: TRBJ1-6
d_gene: -
len: 13
v_gene: TRBV30
abundance: -

CDR3aa: CSVEGFKSETQYF
CDR3nt: TGCAGCGTTGAAGGCTTTAAGAGTGAGACCCAGTACTTC
j_gene: TRBJ2-5
d_gene: -
len: 13
v_gene: TRBV29-1
abundance: -

CDR3aa: CASSPVEHRETQYF
CDR3nt: TGTGCCAGCTCACCGGTAGAGCACCGGGAGACCCAGTACTTC
j_gene: TRBJ2-5
d_gene: -
len: 14
v_gene: TRBV18
abundance: -

CDR3aa: CASSLGGEQGAREQYF
CDR3nt: TGTGCCAGCAGCCTGGGGGGGGAACAGGGGGCGCGGGAGCAGTACTTC
j_gene: TRBJ2-7
d_gene: TRBD1
len: 16
v_gene: TRBV13
abundance: -

CDR3aa: CASKILAGGLVYNEQFF
CDR3nt: TGTGCCAGCAAGATCTTAGCGGGAGGGCTCGTTTACAATGAGCAGTTCTTC
j_gene: TRBJ2-1
d_gene: TRBD2
len: 17
v_gene: TRBV27
abundance: -

CDR3aa: CASSLESGGPNEQFF
CDR3nt: TGTGCCAGCAGCTTAGAGTCAGGGGGACCCAATGAGCAGTTCTTC
j_gene: TRBJ2-1
d_gene: TRBD1
len: 15
v_gene: TRBV7-9
abundance: -

CDR3aa: CASTKEVAVRNTGELFF
CDR3nt: TGTGCCAGCACCAAAGAGGTGGCAGTGAGGAACACCGGGGAGCTGTTTTTT
j_gene: TRBJ2-2
d_gene: -
len: 17
v_gene: TRBV9
abundance: -

CDR3aa: CASSAGRSGANVLTF
CDR3nt: TGTGCCAGCAGTGCCGGCCGTTCTGGGGCCAACGTCCTGACTTTC
j_gene: TRBJ2-6
d_gene: -
len: 15
v_gene: TRBV6-4
abundance: -

CDR3aa: CASSYQENTEAFF
CDR3nt: TGTGCCAGCAGTTATCAGGAGAACACTGAAGCTTTCTTT
j_gene: TRBJ1-1
d_gene: -
len: 13
v_gene: TRBV6-6
abundance: few

CDR3aa: CASSPGQGQNEAFF
CDR3nt: TGTGCCAGCAGCCCGGGACAGGGGCAGAATGAAGCTTTCTTT
j_gene: TRBJ1-1
d_gene: TRBD1
len: 14
v_gene: TRBV5-6
abundance: -

CDR3aa: CASSQASSGPGELFF
CDR3nt: TGCGCCAGCAGCCAAGCTTCTAGCGGTCCCGGGGAGCTGTTTTTT
j_gene: TRBJ2-2
d_gene: TRBD2
len: 15
v_gene: TRBV4-3
abundance: -

CDR3aa: CASSAGGILEKLFF
CDR3nt: TGTGCCAGCAGCGCGGGGGGTATCTTAGAAAAACTGTTTTTT
j_gene: TRBJ1-4
d_gene: -
len: 14
v_gene: TRBV6-5
abundance: -

CDR3aa: CASKTSTGGNEQFF
CDR3nt: TGCGCCAGCAAGACGTCGACAGGGGGGAATGAGCAGTTCTTC
j_gene: TRBJ2-1
d_gene: TRBD1
len: 14
v_gene: TRBV5-1
abundance: -

CDR3aa: CASSFGLVRGNEQFF
CDR3nt: TGTGCCAGCAGCTTCGGACTAGTCCGCGGCAATGAGCAGTTCTTC
j_gene: TRBJ2-1
d_gene: TRBD2
len: 15
v_gene: TRBV6-6
abundance: -

CDR3aa: CASSVASTGEDYGYTF
CDR3nt: TGTGCCAGCAGCGTAGCTTCGACAGGGGAGGACTATGGCTACACCTTC
j_gene: TRBJ1-2
d_gene: TRBD1
len: 16
v_gene: TRBV9
abundance: -

CDR3aa: CASRSDRGSPPLHF
CDR3nt: TGTGCCAGCCGTTCGGACAGGGGCTCACCACCCCTCCACTTT
j_gene: TRBJ1-6
d_gene: TRBD1
len: 14
v_gene: TRBV18
abundance: -

CDR3aa: CASSPNGQGNQPQHF
CDR3nt: TGTGCCAGCAGTCCTAATGGACAGGGCAATCAGCCCCAGCATTTT
j_gene: TRBJ1-5
d_gene: TRBD1
len: 15
v_gene: TRBV28
abundance: -

CDR3aa: CASSLAGASGKETQYF
CDR3nt: TGTGCCAGCAGCTTGGCAGGGGCTAGCGGGAAAGAGACCCAGTACTTC
j_gene: TRBJ2-5
d_gene: TRBD2
len: 16
v_gene: TRBV5-4
abundance: -

CDR3aa: CASSVIGRGGSYNEQFF
CDR3nt: TGTGCCAGCAGTGTTATTGGTCGCGGAGGCTCCTACAATGAGCAGTTCTTC
j_gene: TRBJ2-1
d_gene: -
len: 17
v_gene: TRBV6-1
abundance: -

CDR3aa: CASSPGSDEKLFF
CDR3nt: TGTGCCAGCTCACCAGGGAGTGACGAAAAACTGTTTTTT
j_gene: TRBJ1-4
d_gene: -
len: 13
v_gene: TRBV18
abundance: -

CDR3aa: CASSVDAGNTIYF
CDR3nt: TGTGCCAGCAGCGTAGACGCTGGAAACACCATATATTTT
j_gene: TRBJ1-3
d_gene: -
len: 13
v_gene: TRBV9
abundance: -

CDR3aa: CASSVIRDRGHSGYTF
CDR3nt: TGTGCCAGCAGTGTAATCCGGGACAGGGGGCATAGTGGCTACACCTTC
j_gene: TRBJ1-2
d_gene: TRBD1
len: 16
v_gene: TRBV6-1
abundance: -

CDR3aa: CASMTGTGMNTEAFF
CDR3nt: TGTGCCAGTATGACGGGGACAGGAATGAACACTGAAGCTTTCTTT
j_gene: TRBJ1-1
d_gene: TRBD1
len: 15
v_gene: TRBV19
abundance: -

CDR3aa: CASSPRAASGKYEQYF
CDR3nt: TGTGCCAGCAGCCCCCGAGCGGCTAGCGGGAAATACGAGCAGTACTTC
j_gene: TRBJ2-7
d_gene: TRBD2
len: 16
v_gene: TRBV7-6
abundance: once

CDR3aa: CASSVQVADTQYF
CDR3nt: TGTGCCAGCAGCGTCCAAGTAGCAGATACGCAGTATTTT
j_gene: TRBJ2-3
d_gene: -
len: 13
v_gene: TRBV9
abundance: -

CDR3aa: CASSQMRSEKLFF
CDR3nt: TGTGCCAGCAGCCAGATGAGGAGTGAAAAACTGTTTTTT
j_gene: TRBJ1-4
d_gene: -
len: 13
v_gene: TRBV7-8
abundance: -

CDR3aa: CAWSGQGSRTDTQYF
CDR3nt: TGTGCCTGGTCGGGACAGGGGTCTCGCACAGATACGCAGTATTTT
j_gene: TRBJ2-3
d_gene: TRBD1
len: 15
v_gene: TRBV30
abundance: -

CDR3aa: CASSQDRGSYGYTF
CDR3nt: TGCGCCAGCAGCCAAGATCGGGGGAGCTATGGCTACACCTTC
j_gene: TRBJ1-2
d_gene: -
len: 14
v_gene: TRBV4-3
abundance: -

CDR3aa: CASSEGPINSPLHF
CDR3nt: TGTGCCAGCAGTGAAGGTCCGATTAATTCACCCCTCCACTTT
j_gene: TRBJ1-6
d_gene: -
len: 14
v_gene: TRBV6-1
abundance: once

CDR3aa: CASSLQAYNSPLHF
CDR3nt: TGTGCCAGCAGCTTACAGGCCTATAATTCACCCCTCCACTTT
j_gene: TRBJ1-6
d_gene: -
len: 14
v_gene: TRBV7-6
abundance: once

CDR3aa: CASSLGEYQVGVYGYTF
CDR3nt: TGTGCCAGCAGCTTAGGAGAGTACCAGGTTGGCGTCTATGGCTACACCTTC
j_gene: TRBJ1-2
d_gene: -
len: 17
v_gene: TRBV7-9
abundance: once

CDR3aa: CASSQDKMAQQFF
CDR3nt: TGCGCCAGCAGCCAAGATAAGATGGCCCAGCAGTTCTTC
j_gene: TRBJ2-1
d_gene: -
len: 13
v_gene: TRBV4-1
abundance: -

CDR3aa: CASRITGGNQPQHF
CDR3nt: TGTGCAAGTCGCATTACAGGAGGCAATCAGCCCCAGCATTTT
j_gene: TRBJ1-5
d_gene: -
len: 14
v_gene: TRBV12-2
abundance: once

CDR3aa: CASSFVPGSSTDTQYF
CDR3nt: TGCGCCAGCAGCTTTGTCCCGGGAAGCAGCACAGATACGCAGTATTTT
j_gene: TRBJ2-3
d_gene: -
len: 16
v_gene: TRBV5-1
abundance: -

CDR3aa: CACRLAGIDEQFF
CDR3nt: TGTGCCTGCCGACTAGCGGGAATCGATGAGCAGTTCTTC
j_gene: TRBJ2-1
d_gene: TRBD2
len: 13
v_gene: TRBV6-6
abundance: -

CDR3aa: CASSQDLGAGNEQFF
CDR3nt: TGCGCCAGCAGCCAAGATCTGGGCGCGGGGAATGAGCAGTTCTTC
j_gene: TRBJ2-1
d_gene: -
len: 15
v_gene: TRBV4-3
abundance: -

CDR3aa: CASSHDRNNEQFF
CDR3nt: TGTGCCAGCAGCCACGACAGGAACAATGAGCAGTTCTTC
j_gene: TRBJ2-1
d_gene: -
len: 13
v_gene: TRBV27
abundance: -

CDR3aa: CASRRSADTQYF
CDR3nt: TGTGCCAGCAGGAGGAGCGCAGATACGCAGTATTTT
j_gene: TRBJ2-3
d_gene: -
len: 12
v_gene: TRBV6-5
abundance: -

CDR3aa: CASSPGTGTDTQYF
CDR3nt: TGCGCCAGCAGCCCAGGGACAGGCACAGATACGCAGTATTTT
j_gene: TRBJ2-3
d_gene: TRBD1
len: 14
v_gene: TRBV5-1
abundance: -

CDR3aa: CASSLVSGGGQPQHF
CDR3nt: TGCGCCAGCAGCCTAGTAAGTGGGGGAGGCCAGCCCCAGCATTTT
j_gene: TRBJ1-5
d_gene: -
len: 15
v_gene: TRBV4-3
abundance: -